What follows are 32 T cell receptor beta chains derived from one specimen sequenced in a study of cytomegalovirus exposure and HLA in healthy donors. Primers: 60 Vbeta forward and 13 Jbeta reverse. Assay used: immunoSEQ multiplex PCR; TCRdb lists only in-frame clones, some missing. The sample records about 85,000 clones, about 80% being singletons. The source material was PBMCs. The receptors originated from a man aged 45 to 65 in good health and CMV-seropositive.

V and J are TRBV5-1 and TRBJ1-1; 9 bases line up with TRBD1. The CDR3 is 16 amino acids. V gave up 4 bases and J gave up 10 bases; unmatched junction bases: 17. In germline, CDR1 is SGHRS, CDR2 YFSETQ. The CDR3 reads CASSDPPRTGDLRAFF. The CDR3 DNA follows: TGCGCCAGCAGCGACCCTCCGCGGACAGGGGACCTAAGAGCTTTCTTT.

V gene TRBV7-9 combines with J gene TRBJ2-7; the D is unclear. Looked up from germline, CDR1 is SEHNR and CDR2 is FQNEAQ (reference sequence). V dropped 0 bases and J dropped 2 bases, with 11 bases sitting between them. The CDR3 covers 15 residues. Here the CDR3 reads CASSLAAGATYEQYF. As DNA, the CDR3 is TGTGCCAGCAGCTTAGCGGCTGGAGCGACCTACGAGCAGTACTTC. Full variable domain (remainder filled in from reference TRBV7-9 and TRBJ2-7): DTGVSQNPRHKITKRGQNVTFRCDPISEHNRLYWYRQTLGQGPEFLTYFQNEAQLEKSRLLSDRFSAERPKGSFSTLEIQRTEQGDSAMYLCASSLAAGATYEQYFGPGTRLTVT.

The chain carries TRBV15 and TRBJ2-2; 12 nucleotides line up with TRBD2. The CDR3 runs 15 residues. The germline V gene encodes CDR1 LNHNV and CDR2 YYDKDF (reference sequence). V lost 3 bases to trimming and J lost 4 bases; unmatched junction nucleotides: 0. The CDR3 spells CATSRGLAGTGELFF. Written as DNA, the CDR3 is TGTGCCACCAGCAGGGGACTAGCGGGCACCGGGGAGCTGTTTTTT.

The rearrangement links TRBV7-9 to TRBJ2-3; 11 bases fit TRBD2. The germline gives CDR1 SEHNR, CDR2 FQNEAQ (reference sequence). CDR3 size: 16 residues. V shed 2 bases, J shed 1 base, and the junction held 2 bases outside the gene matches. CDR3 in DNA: TGTGCCAGCAGCTTAATAGCGGGAGGGGGCACAGATACGCAGTATTTT. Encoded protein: CASSLIAGGGTDTQYF. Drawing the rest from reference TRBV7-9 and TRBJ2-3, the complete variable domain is DTGVSQNPRHKITKRGQNVTFRCDPISEHNRLYWYRQTLGQGPEFLTYFQNEAQLEKSRLLSDRFSAERPKGSFSTLEIQRTEQGDSAMYLCASSLIAGGGTDTQYFGPGTRLTVL.

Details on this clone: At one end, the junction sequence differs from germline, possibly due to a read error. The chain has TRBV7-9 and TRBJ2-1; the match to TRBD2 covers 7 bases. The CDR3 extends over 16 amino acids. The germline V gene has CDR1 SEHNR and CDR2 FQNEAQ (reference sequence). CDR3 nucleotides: TGTTCCAGCAGCTCCCTAACTAGCGCTCTCGATTATGAGCAGTTCTTC. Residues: CSSSSLTSALDYEQFF.

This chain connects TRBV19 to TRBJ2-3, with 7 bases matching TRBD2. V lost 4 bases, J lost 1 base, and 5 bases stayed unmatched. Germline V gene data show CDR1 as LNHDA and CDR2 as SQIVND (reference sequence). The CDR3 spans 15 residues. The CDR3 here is CASSTSGMGTDTQYF. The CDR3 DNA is TGTGCCAGTAGTACGAGCGGGATGGGCACAGATACGCAGTATTTT.

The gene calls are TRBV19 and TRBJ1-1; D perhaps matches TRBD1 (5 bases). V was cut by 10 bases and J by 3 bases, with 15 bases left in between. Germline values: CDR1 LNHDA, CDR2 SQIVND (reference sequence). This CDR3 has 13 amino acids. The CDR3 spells CAIAQGTHTEAFF. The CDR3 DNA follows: TGTGCCATCGCCCAGGGAACTCACACTGAAGCTTTCTTT. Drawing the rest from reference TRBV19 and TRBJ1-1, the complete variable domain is DGGITQSPKYLFRKEGQNVTLSCEQNLNHDAMYWYRQDPGQGLRLIYYSQIVNDFQKGDIAEGYSVSREKKESFPLTVTSAQKNPTAFYLCAIAQGTHTEAFFGQGTRLTVV.

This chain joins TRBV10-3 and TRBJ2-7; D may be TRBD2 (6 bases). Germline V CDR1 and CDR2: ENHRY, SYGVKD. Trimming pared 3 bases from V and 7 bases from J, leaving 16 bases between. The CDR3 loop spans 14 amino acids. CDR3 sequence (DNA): TGTGCCATCAGTGACACGGGAGCCCTGGGGGAGCAGTACTTC. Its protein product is CAISDTGALGEQYF.

CDR3 amino acids: CASSYSKGDWSYEQYF. In DNA, the CDR3 is TGTGCCAGCAGTTACTCGAAAGGGGACTGGTCCTACGAGCAGTACTTC. The J gene is TRBJ2-7, the V gene TRBV6-5, with D perhaps TRBD2 (6 bases). V gave up 0 bases and J gave up 1 base, with 13 bases separating them. The CDR3 is made up of 16 amino acids. The V gene's germline CDR1 is MNHEY and CDR2 SVGAGI.

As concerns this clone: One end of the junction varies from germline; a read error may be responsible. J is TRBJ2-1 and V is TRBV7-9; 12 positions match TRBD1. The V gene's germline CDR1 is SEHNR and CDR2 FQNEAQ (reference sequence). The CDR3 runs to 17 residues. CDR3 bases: TGTTCCAGCAGCCTTGGGACAGGGGGCATCTCCTACAATGAGCAGTTCTTC. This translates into CSSSLGTGGISYNEQFF.

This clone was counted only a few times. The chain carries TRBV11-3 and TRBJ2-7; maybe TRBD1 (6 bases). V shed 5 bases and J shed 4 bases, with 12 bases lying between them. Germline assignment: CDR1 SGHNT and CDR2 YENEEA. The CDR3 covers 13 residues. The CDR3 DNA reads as TGTGCCAGCAGCCGGGACACCTTTTACGAGCAGTACTTC. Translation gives CASSRDTFYEQYF.

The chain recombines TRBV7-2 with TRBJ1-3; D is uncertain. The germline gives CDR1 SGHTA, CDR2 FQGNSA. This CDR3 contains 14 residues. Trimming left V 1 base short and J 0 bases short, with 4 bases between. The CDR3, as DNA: TGTGCCAGCAGCTTAGTTAGCTCTGGAAACACCATATATTTT. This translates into CASSLVSSGNTIYF. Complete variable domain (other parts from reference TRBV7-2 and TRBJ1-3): GAGVSQSPSNKVTEKGKDVELRCDPISGHTALYWYRQSLGQGLEFLIYFQGNSAPDKSGLPSDRFSAERTGGSVSTLTIQRTQQEDSAVYLCASSLVSSGNTIYFGEGSWLTVV.

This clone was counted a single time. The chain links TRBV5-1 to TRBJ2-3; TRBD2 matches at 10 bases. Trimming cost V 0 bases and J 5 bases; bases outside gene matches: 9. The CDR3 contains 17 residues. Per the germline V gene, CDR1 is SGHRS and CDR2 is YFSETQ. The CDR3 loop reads CASSLGAGGPSIDTQYF. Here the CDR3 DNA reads TGCGCCAGCAGCTTGGGAGCGGGAGGGCCGAGTATAGATACGCAGTATTTT.

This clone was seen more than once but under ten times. The DNA for the CDR3 is TGTGCCTGGAGCTCAGGGGATGGCTACACCTTC. Translated, it gives CAWSSGDGYTF. The J gene is TRBJ1-2, the V gene TRBV30; a possible D gene is TRBD1 (6 bases). V was clipped by 3 bases and J by 6 bases, with 8 bases between them. From germline, CDR1 is GTSNPN and CDR2 SVGIG (reference sequence). The CDR3 is made up of 11 amino acids.

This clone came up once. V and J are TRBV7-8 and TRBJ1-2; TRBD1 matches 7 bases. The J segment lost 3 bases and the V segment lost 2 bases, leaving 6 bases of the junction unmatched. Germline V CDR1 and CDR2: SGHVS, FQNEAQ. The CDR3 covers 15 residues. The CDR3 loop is CASSLPGGLDYGYTF. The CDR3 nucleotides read TGTGCCAGCAGCTTACCAGGGGGGCTCGACTATGGCTACACCTTC.

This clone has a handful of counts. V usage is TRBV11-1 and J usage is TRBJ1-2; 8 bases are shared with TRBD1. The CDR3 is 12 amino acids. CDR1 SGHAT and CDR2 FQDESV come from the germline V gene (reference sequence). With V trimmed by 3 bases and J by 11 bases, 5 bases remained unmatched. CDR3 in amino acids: CASSFRGQEYTF. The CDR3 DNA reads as TGTGCCAGCAGCTTCAGGGGGCAGGAATACACCTTC.

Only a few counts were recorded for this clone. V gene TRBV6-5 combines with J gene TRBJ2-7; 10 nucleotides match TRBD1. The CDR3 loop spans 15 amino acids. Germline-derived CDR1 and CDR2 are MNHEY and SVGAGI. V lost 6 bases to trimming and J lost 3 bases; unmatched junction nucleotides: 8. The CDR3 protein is CASRLGTGALYEQYF. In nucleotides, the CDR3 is TGTGCCAGCAGACTAGGGACAGGGGCCCTCTACGAGCAGTACTTC.

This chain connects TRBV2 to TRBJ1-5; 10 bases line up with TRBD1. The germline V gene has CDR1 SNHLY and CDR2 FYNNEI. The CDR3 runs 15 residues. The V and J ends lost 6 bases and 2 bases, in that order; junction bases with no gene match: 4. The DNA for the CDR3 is TGTGCCAGCAGGGGACAGGGGAGCGGCAATCAGCCCCAGCATTTT. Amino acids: CASRGQGSGNQPQHF. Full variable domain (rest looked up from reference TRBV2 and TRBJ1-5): EPEVTQTPSHQVTQMGQEVILRCVPISNHLYFYWYRQILGQKVEFLVSFYNNEISEKSEIFDDQFSVERPDGSNFTLKIRSTKLEDSAMYFCASRGQGSGNQPQHFGDGTRLSIL.

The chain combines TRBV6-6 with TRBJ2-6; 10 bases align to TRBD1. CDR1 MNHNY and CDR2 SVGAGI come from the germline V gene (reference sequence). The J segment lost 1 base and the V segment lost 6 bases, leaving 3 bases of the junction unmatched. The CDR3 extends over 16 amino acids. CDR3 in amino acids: CASRRQGASGANVLTF. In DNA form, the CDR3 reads TGTGCCAGCAGGAGACAGGGGGCTTCTGGGGCCAACGTCCTGACTTTC.

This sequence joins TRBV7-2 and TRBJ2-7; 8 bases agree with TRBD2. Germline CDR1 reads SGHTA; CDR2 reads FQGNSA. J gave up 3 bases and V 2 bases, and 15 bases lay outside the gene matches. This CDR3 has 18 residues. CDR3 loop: CASSLIRSASGRLYEQYF. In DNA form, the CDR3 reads TGTGCCAGCAGCTTAATTCGATCGGCTAGCGGGCGACTCTACGAGCAGTACTTC.

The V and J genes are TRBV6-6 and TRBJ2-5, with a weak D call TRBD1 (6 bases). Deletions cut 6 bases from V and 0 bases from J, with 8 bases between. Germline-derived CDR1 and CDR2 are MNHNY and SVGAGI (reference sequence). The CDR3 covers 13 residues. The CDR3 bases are TGTGCCAGCAGCAACAGGGACCAAGAGACCCAGTACTTC. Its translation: CASSNRDQETQYF.

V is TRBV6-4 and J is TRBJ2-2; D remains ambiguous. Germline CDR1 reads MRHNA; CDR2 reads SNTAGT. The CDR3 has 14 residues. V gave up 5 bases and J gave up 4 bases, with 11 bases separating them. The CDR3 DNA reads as TGTGCCAGCAGTCCCCTGCGTGGCACCGGGGAGCTGTTTTTT. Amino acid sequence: CASSPLRGTGELFF.

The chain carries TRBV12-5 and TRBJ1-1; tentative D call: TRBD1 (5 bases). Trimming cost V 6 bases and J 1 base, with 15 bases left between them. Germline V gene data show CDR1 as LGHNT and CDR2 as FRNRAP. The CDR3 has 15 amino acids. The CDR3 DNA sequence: TGTGCTAGTGGCCTGGGGTGGGGGGAGAACACTGAAGCTTTCTTT. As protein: CASGLGWGENTEAFF.

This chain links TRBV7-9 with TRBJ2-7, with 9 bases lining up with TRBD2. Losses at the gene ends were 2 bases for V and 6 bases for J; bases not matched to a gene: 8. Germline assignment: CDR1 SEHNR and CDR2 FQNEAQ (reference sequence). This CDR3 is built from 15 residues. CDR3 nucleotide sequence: TGTGCCAGCAGCTTATCGAATAGCGGGAGTAGCGAGCAGTACTTC. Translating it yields CASSLSNSGSSEQYF.

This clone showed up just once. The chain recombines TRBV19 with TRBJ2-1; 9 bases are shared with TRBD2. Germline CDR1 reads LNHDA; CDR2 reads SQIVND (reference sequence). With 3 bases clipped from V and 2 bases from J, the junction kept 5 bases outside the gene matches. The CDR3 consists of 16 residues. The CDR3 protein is CASSILAGEAYNEQFF. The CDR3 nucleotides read TGTGCCAGTAGTATCTTAGCGGGAGAAGCCTACAATGAGCAGTTCTTC.

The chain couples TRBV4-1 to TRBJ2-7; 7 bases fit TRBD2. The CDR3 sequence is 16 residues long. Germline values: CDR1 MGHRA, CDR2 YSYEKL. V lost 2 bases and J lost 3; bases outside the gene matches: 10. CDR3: CASSQPIAGEDYEQYF. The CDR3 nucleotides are TGCGCCAGCAGCCAACCAATCGCGGGAGAGGACTACGAGCAGTACTTC.

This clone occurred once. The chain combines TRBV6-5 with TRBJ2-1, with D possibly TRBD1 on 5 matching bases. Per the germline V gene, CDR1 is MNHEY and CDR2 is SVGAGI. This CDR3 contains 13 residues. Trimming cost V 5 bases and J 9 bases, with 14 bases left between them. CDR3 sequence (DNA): TGTGCCAGCAGTGCCGCAGGGTTTGGTGAGCAGTTCTTC. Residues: CASSAAGFGEQFF.

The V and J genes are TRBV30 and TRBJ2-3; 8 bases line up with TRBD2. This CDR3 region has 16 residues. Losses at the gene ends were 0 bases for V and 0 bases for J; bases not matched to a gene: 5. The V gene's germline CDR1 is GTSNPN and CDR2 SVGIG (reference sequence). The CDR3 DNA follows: TGTGCCTGGAGTGTACTGACTAGCGCAAGCACAGATACGCAGTATTTT. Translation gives CAWSVLTSASTDTQYF.

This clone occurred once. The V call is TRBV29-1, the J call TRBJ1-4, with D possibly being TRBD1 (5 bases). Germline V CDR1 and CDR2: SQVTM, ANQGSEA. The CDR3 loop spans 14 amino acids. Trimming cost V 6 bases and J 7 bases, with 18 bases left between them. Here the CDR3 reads CSVGTFLTAEKLFF. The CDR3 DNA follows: TGCAGCGTGGGGACTTTCCTAACGGCTGAAAAACTGTTTTTT.

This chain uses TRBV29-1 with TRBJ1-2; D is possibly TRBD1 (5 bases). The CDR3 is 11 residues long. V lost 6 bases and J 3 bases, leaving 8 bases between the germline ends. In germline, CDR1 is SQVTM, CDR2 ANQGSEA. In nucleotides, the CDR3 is TGCAGCGTCTGGGGGGACTATGGCTACACCTTC. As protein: CSVWGDYGYTF.

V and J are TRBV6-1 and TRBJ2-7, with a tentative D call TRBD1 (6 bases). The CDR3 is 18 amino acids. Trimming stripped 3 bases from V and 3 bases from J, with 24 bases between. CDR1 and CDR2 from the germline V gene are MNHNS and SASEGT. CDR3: CASSERSGRGSHNYEQYF. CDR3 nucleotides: TGTGCCAGCAGTGAGAGGTCCGGAAGGGGGAGCCACAACTACGAGCAGTACTTC.

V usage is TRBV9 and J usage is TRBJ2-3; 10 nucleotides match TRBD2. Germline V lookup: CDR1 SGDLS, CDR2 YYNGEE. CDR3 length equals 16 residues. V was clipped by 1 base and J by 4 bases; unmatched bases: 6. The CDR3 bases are TGTGCCAGCAGCGTAATCCCTAGCGGGAGCCCAGATACGCAGTATTTT. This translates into CASSVIPSGSPDTQYF.